These 5 T cell receptor beta chains share one sample of origin, sequenced in a study of shared clonotypes between healthy human individuals. Sequenced by immunoSEQ multiplex PCR; TCRdb stores in-frame clones only, minus some. Of around 500,000 clones in the sample, 70% to 80% are singletons; the top ten hold under 15%. Sequencing used PBMCs. Source of these receptors: a woman in her forties in good health. Some clones in this sample may be carry-over from other donors' samples.

Note on this clone: A single base separates this from a much larger clone, so it may be a read error. The chain employs TRBV7-9 and TRBJ2-2; D ambiguous. The CDR3 has 13 amino acids. Germline-derived CDR1 and CDR2 are SEHNR and FQNEAQ (reference sequence). The germline V and J ends were trimmed by 2 bases and 6 bases, with 7 bases remaining between them. In DNA, the CDR3 is TGTGCCAGCAGCTTAAAGGACGCCGGGGAGCTGTTTTTT. It yields the protein CASSLKDAGELFF.

V usage is TRBV11-2 and J usage is TRBJ2-5; 8 nucleotides match TRBD1. The J call may be wrong; the DNA end is better matched by TRBJ2-7. The CDR3 consists of 14 residues. CDR1 is SGHAT, CDR2 FQNNGV, per germline. CDR3 bases: TGTGCCAGCAGCCCACAGGGGGGACTGTACGAGCAGTACTTC. It is translated as CASSPQGGLYEQYF.

This clone occurred a few times. In the same sample, other DNA sequences code for this CDR3. This chain links TRBV14 with TRBJ2-7; D ambiguous. The CDR3 length is 11 residues. V lost 8 bases, J lost 3 bases, and 8 bases lay in between. The germline gives CDR1 SGHDN, CDR2 FVKESK. CDR3 amino acids: CASSQFYEQYF. CDR3 bases: TGTGCCAGCTCCCAGTTCTACGAGCAGTACTTC.

This clone was seen just once. This chain connects TRBV5-1 to TRBJ2-5; 11 bases align to TRBD2. V dropped 5 bases and J dropped 3; count of bases not matched to a gene: 9. The germline CDR1 and CDR2 sequences are SGHRS and YFSETQ. The CDR3 sequence is 16 residues long. The CDR3 protein is CASRSPIAGGKETQYF. As DNA, the CDR3 is TGCGCCAGCAGGTCTCCCATAGCGGGAGGGAAAGAGACCCAGTACTTC.

The CDR3 DNA reads TGTGCCAGCAGCTTGAGTCGTACAGCCGAAGCTTTCTTT. This sequence encodes CASSLSRTAEAFF. The chain has TRBV5-4 and TRBJ1-1; the D is unclear. The germline V gene encodes CDR1 SGHNT and CDR2 YYREEE (reference sequence). V gave up 1 base and J gave up 8 bases, with 12 bases separating them. The CDR3 has 13 residues.